Below, 13 T cell receptor beta chains from the same sample are listed, as sequenced in a study of blood T cell repertoires in COVID-19. Some clones are missing from TCRdb's copy, which holds only in-frame ones; the method was immunoSEQ multiplex PCR. The sample shows about 210,000 clones, around 90% of them seen only once. Sequencing input: peripheral blood. Receptor source: a man in his 60s with acute or convalescent COVID-19.

Here the CDR3 reads CASSYVDRGLDEQYF. The CDR3 DNA sequence: TGTGCCAGCAGTTACGTGGACAGGGGGCTCGACGAGCAGTACTTC. The V and J genes are TRBV6-2 or TRBV6-3 and TRBJ2-7; TRBD1 aligns across 11 bases. V dropped 2 bases and J dropped 5; count of bases not matched to a gene: 5. CDR3 length equals 15 residues. Germline values: CDR1 MNHEY, CDR2 SVGEGT.

The sample holds one count of this clone. The chain has TRBV19 and TRBJ2-2; 11 positions agree with TRBD1. J lost 3 bases, V lost 4 bases, and 4 bases had no gene match. Germline-derived CDR1 and CDR2 are LNHDA and SQIVND (reference sequence). The CDR3 extends over 16 amino acids. The CDR3 coding sequence is TGTGCCAGTAGTACCCGGGACAGGGGGTACACCGGGGAGCTGTTTTTT. The encoded protein is CASSTRDRGYTGELFF.

The V call is TRBV5-1, the J call TRBJ2-2, with a tentative D call TRBD1 (6 bases). This CDR3 comprises 15 residues. The V and J ends lost 3 bases and 7 bases respectively, with 16 bases between them. Germline assignment: CDR1 SGHRS and CDR2 YFSETQ. The CDR3 DNA reads as TGCGCCAGCAGCTCGACTTTGTCAGGGGACGGGGAGCTGTTTTTT. This codes for CASSSTLSGDGELFF.

The chain is built from TRBV11-2 and TRBJ1-4; TRBD1 might be the D (6 bases). This CDR3 is 14 amino acids long. Germline assignment: CDR1 SGHAT and CDR2 FQNNGV. V lost 5 bases, J lost 6 bases, and 13 bases lay in between. CDR3 nucleotide sequence: TGTGCCAGCAGCCGAAGACAGGACCATGAAAAACTGTTTTTT. As protein: CASSRRQDHEKLFF.

This sequence joins TRBV29-1 and TRBJ2-1; 11 bases map to TRBD2. The CDR3 totals 13 residues. Germline V lookup: CDR1 SQVTM, CDR2 ANQGSEA. The V gene end was trimmed by 4 bases and the J gene end by 7 bases; junction bases not matched to a gene: 3. CDR3 amino acids: CSVVAGGPNEQFF. The CDR3 DNA reads as TGCAGCGTTGTAGCGGGGGGGCCTAATGAGCAGTTCTTC.

The chain links TRBV29-1 to TRBJ2-7, with D possibly matching TRBD2 (6 bases). The CDR3 contains 13 residues. Trimming pared 6 bases from V and 0 bases from J, leaving 12 bases between. CDR1 SQVTM and CDR2 ANQGSEA come from the germline V gene. The CDR3 spells CSVMEGLSYEQYF. The CDR3 DNA reads as TGCAGCGTAATGGAGGGCCTCTCCTACGAGCAGTACTTC.

The rearrangement links TRBV4-2 to TRBJ2-3; the D gene is possibly TRBD2 (6 bases). Germline CDR1 and CDR2: LGHNA and YNFKEQ. CDR3 size: 17 residues. V dropped 1 base and J dropped 1 base, with 15 bases sitting between them. The CDR3 bases are TGTGCCAGCAGCCAAGCCACGCGGGGCCTCGGCACAGATACGCAGTATTTT. It codes for CASSQATRGLGTDTQYF.

The chain carries TRBV4-2 and TRBJ1-1, with unresolved D. Trimming took 0 bases from V and 11 from J, leaving 16 bases between them. Germline V lookup: CDR1 LGHNA, CDR2 YNFKEQ. The CDR3 runs 14 residues. For the CDR3, the DNA is TGTGCCAGCAGCCAAGATCGCGGTGTCTCTCGGGCTTTCTTT. Protein product: CASSQDRGVSRAFF.

This chain uses TRBV25-1 with TRBJ2-5, with 10 bases matching TRBD1. Germline values: CDR1 MGHDK, CDR2 SYGVNS. V gave up 4 bases and J gave up 5 bases; unmatched junction bases: 7. This CDR3 contains 15 residues. The CDR3 reads CASSAPDRGSETQYF. The CDR3 DNA reads as TGTGCCAGCAGTGCCCCGGACAGGGGGTCTGAGACCCAGTACTTC.

This chain joins TRBV5-1 and TRBJ2-3; TRBD2 matches 12 bases. Trimming cost V 0 bases and J 2 bases; bases outside gene matches: 4. Germline V lookup: CDR1 SGHRS, CDR2 YFSETQ. The CDR3 covers 17 residues. The CDR3 loop is CASSLASGGANTDTQYF. DNA of the CDR3: TGCGCCAGCAGCTTGGCTAGCGGGGGGGCCAACACAGATACGCAGTATTTT.

The chain combines TRBV27 with TRBJ1-2; no clear D. CDR3 length: 13 amino acids. V dropped 3 bases and J dropped 3 bases, with 8 bases sitting between them. Germline V CDR1 and CDR2: MNHEY, SMNVEV (reference sequence). The CDR3 spells CASSLGRHYGYTF. The DNA of the CDR3 is TGTGCCAGCAGTTTGGGCAGGCACTATGGCTACACCTTC.

The chain employs TRBV5-1 and TRBJ2-1; 12 bases agree with TRBD2. The CDR3 consists of 16 residues. CDR1 and CDR2 from the germline V gene are SGHRS and YFSETQ. Trimming cost V 4 bases and J 4 bases; bases outside gene matches: 6. The CDR3, as DNA: TGCGCCAGCAGCCGGACTAGCGGGGAGGGGTACAATGAGCAGTTCTTC. Protein product: CASSRTSGEGYNEQFF.

The V and J genes are TRBV2 and TRBJ2-7; TRBD2 aligns across 7 bases. The CDR3 loop spans 15 amino acids. V trimming: 0 bases; J trimming: 6 bases; junction bases outside the gene matches: 8. Germline V gives CDR1 SNHLY, CDR2 FYNNEI. The CDR3 reads CASSEALRGDTEQYF. CDR3 DNA: TGTGCCAGCAGTGAAGCGCTTCGGGGGGATACCGAGCAGTACTTC.